A selection of T cell receptor beta chains follows, all from one sample in a study of blood T cell repertoires in COVID-19. Profiling relied on immunoSEQ multiplex PCR, and the TCRdb table lists in-frame clones only, not all of them. The sample has about 250,000 clones; roughly four fifths are singletons. Sequenced: peripheral blood. Receptors originate from a woman between 70 and 85 years old with acute or convalescent COVID-19. Each CDR3 is given with its conserved first and last residue. The D gene is left open where the match is weak. Not all rows give a size; the values are once, few, many and, for expanded clones, a class.

TRBJ1-4,TRBD1,once,TRBV6-5,TGTGCCAGCAGCTGGGGACAGGGGAGGAATGAAAAACTGTTTTTT,CASSWGQGRNEKLFF
TRBJ1-2,-,-,TRBV2,TGTGCCAGCAGTGAAGCCCAGGACTATGGCTACACCTTC,CASSEAQDYGYTF
TRBJ1-1,-,many,TRBV30,TGTGCCTGGAGTGTATCAGGGTTGAAGACTGAAGCTTTCTTT,CAWSVSGLKTEAFF
TRBJ2-2,TRBD2,-,TRBV3-1/TRBV3-2,TGTGCCAGCAGCCAAGTACTAGCGGGGGGGCTGGTCACCGGGGAGCTGTTTTTT,CASSQVLAGGLVTGELFF
TRBJ1-1,-,-,TRBV6-5,TGTGCCAGCAGTTACTCCACAGGGAGCACTGAAGCTTTCTTT,CASSYSTGSTEAFF
TRBJ2-5,-,-,TRBV21-1,TGTGCCAGCAGGGAACAGGGGGCGTCTGAGACCCAGTACTTC,CASREQGASETQYF
TRBJ1-1,-,-,TRBV29-1,TGCAGCGTTGGGCAAACGAACACTGAAGCTTTCTTT,CSVGQTNTEAFF
TRBJ2-1,TRBD1,once,TRBV10-2,TGCGCCAGTCGACAGGGGGCCTACAATGAGCAGTTCTTC,CASRQGAYNEQFF
TRBJ2-7,-,-,TRBV12-3/TRBV12-4,TGTGCCAGCGACAGTGCCTATTCCTACGAGCAGTACTTC,CASDSAYSYEQYF
TRBJ1-2,-,once,TRBV5-1,TGCGCCAGCAGCTTGGAAACAGCCGGGGGAGGCTACACCTTC,CASSLETAGGGYTF
TRBJ1-1,-,-,TRBV12-3/TRBV12-4,TGTGCCAGCACCTGGGCTGCGGGCACTGAAGCTTTCTTT,CASTWAAGTEAFF
TRBJ1-2,-,-,TRBV10-3,TGTGCCATCAGTGAGAGCAGGGGTGGCTATGGCTACACCTTC,CAISESRGGYGYTF
TRBJ1-5,-,-,TRBV6-2/TRBV6-3,TGTGCCAGCAGTTACGAGCAGGGTAGACAGCCCCAGCATTTT,CASSYEQGRQPQHF
TRBJ2-2,TRBD1,-,TRBV5-8,TGTGCCAGCAGACACCGGGACAGGGGGAACGCGGGCGCCGGGGAGCTGTTTTTT,CASRHRDRGNAGAGELFF
TRBJ1-5,TRBD1,once,TRBV18,TGTGCCAGCTCACCAGATCATGGGACAGAGAATCAGCCCCAGCATTTT,CASSPDHGTENQPQHF
TRBJ2-2,-,-,TRBV7-8,TGTGCCAGCAGCCCCCCCTCTAGCGCCGGGGAGCTGTTTTTT,CASSPPSSAGELFF
TRBJ1-2,TRBD1,-,TRBV29-1,TGCAGCGTTGAAATAGACAGGGCCATCGATGGCTACACCTTC,CSVEIDRAIDGYTF
TRBJ1-1,TRBD1,-,TRBV12-3/TRBV12-4,TGTGCCAGCAGCGCCCGGGACAGATCAGCTTTCTTT,CASSARDRSAFF
TRBJ1-1,-,once,TRBV18,TGTGCCAGCTCACCACTTCAGGGGCAGGCGAACACTGAAGCTTTCTTT,CASSPLQGQANTEAFF
TRBJ1-1,-,-,TRBV4-3,TGCGCCAGCAGCCAAGATCACGTTGGAGCTAACTGGGGGCTCACTGAAGCTTTCTTT,CASSQDHVGANWGLTEAFF
TRBJ1-6,TRBD1,-,TRBV6-5,TGTGCCAGCAGCGGGACAGATAATTCACCCCTCCACTTT,CASSGTDNSPLHF
TRBJ2-3,TRBD2,-,TRBV4-2,TGTGCCAGCAGCCAAGCACAAGCGGGGGCAGATACGCAGTATTTT,CASSQAQAGADTQYF
TRBJ2-1,-,-,TRBV7-2,TGTGCCAGCAGCTTAGCGCTAACAGGTGTTAGGAATGAGCAGTTCTTC,CASSLALTGVRNEQFF
TRBJ1-2,-,-,TRBV18,TGTGCCAGCTCACCAGACAGCTCCTATGGCTACACCTTC,CASSPDSSYGYTF
TRBJ1-2,TRBD1,-,TRBV29-1,TGCAGCGTAGCGACAGGGGGCGGCTATGGCTACACCTTC,CSVATGGGYGYTF
TRBJ1-2,TRBD1,few,TRBV6-6,TGTGCCAGCAGGGCAGGGGACAGCATACTCTATGGCTACACCTTC,CASRAGDSILYGYTF
TRBJ2-3,TRBD1,-,TRBV19,TGTGCCAGTAGTACGCGTCAGGGGGCAATGTTAGATACGCAGTATTTT,CASSTRQGAMLDTQYF
TRBJ1-1,-,-,TRBV7-6,TGTGCCAGCAGCTTAGGGCTTCAGAACACTGAAGCTTTCTTT,CASSLGLQNTEAFF
TRBJ2-5,-,-,TRBV18,TGTGCCAGCTCACCACGTCAGGGTTCGGAGACCCAGTACTTC,CASSPRQGSETQYF
TRBJ2-2,-,-,TRBV5-4,TGTGCCAGCAGCTTGGGTCTAGGGGCAGTCGGGGAGCTGTTTTTT,CASSLGLGAVGELFF
TRBJ2-3,-,-,TRBV3-1/TRBV3-2,TGTGCCAGCAGCCAACTAGTGACAGAGGATACGCAGTATTTT,CASSQLVTEDTQYF
TRBJ1-3,-,-,TRBV6-6,TGTGCCAGCAGTTACGAGACAGGCGTTACGGAGAACACCATATATTTT,CASSYETGVTENTIYF
TRBJ2-7,-,-,TRBV6-2/TRBV6-3,TGTGCCAGCAGTTTTATGTACGAGCAGTACTTC,CASSFMYEQYF
TRBJ2-1,-,-,TRBV24-1,TGTGCCACCAGTGAAGCGGAAGGATACAATGAGCAGTTCTTC,CATSEAEGYNEQFF
TRBJ2-3,TRBD2,-,TRBV10-1,TGCGCCAGCAGTGAAGCGGGGGGGAGGACAGATACGCAGTATTTT,CASSEAGGRTDTQYF
TRBJ1-4,-,-,TRBV6-5,TGTGCCAGCAGTCCCCCGGGGATTAATGAAAAACTGTTTTTT,CASSPPGINEKLFF
TRBJ1-2,TRBD1,few,TRBV2,TGTGCCAGCAGTGAAGGACAGGGTACCTATGGCTACACCTTC,CASSEGQGTYGYTF
TRBJ2-3,TRBD2,once,TRBV2,TGTGCCAGCAGTTTACTAGCGGGGGGGCCGGATACGCAGTATTTT,CASSLLAGGPDTQYF
TRBJ2-3,TRBD2,-,TRBV6-5,TGTGCCAGCGGCCGGGGGGGGGAAACAGATACGCAGTATTTT,CASGRGGETDTQYF
TRBJ2-5,-,-,TRBV7-2,TGTGCCAGCAGCTTAGGGGGCAGGGAGACCCAGTACTTC,CASSLGGRETQYF
TRBJ2-3,-,-,TRBV5-1,TGCGCCAGCAGCTTGCTTAGCGTATATGATACGCAGTATTTT,CASSLLSVYDTQYF
TRBJ1-1,-,-,TRBV7-2,TGTGCCAGCAGCCAAGTGTCCACAGGGCTGTACACTGAAGCTTTCTTT,CASSQVSTGLYTEAFF
TRBJ1-1,-,-,TRBV3-1/TRBV3-2,TGTGCCAGCAGCCGGCCCCAGGCGGGCACTGAAGCTTTCTTT,CASSRPQAGTEAFF
TRBJ1-5,TRBD1,-,TRBV4-3,TGCGCCAGCAGCCAAGCCCCTCCGGGACAGGGGGTGTTGTCTGGTTATCAGCCCCAGCATTTT,CASSQAPPGQGVLSGYQPQHF
TRBJ1-3,-,-,TRBV11-2,TGTGCCAGCAGCTTAGGACAGCCTGGAAACACCATATATTTT,CASSLGQPGNTIYF
TRBJ2-5,TRBD1,-,TRBV5-8,TGTGCCAGCAGATGGACCGGGACAGGGGGCGAGACCCAGTACTTC,CASRWTGTGGETQYF
TRBJ2-7,TRBD2,-,TRBV28,TGTGCCAGCAGTTCAAGACTAGCGGGGTACCGCTTTGGCGAGCAGTACTTC,CASSSRLAGYRFGEQYF
TRBJ2-5,TRBD2,-,TRBV4-3,TGCGCCAGCAGCCCCAGCCGGGCTAGCGGGAACCAAGAGACCCAGTACTTC,CASSPSRASGNQETQYF
TRBJ2-7,TRBD1,-,TRBV11-2,TGTGCCAGCAGCTTAGTAACAGGGGTCGGCCACGAGCAGTACTTC,CASSLVTGVGHEQYF
TRBJ1-4,TRBD1,-,TRBV3-1/TRBV3-2,TGTGCCAGCTCCGGACAGGGAGAACGGAGGTTTTTT,CASSGQGERRFF
TRBJ2-7,-,-,TRBV4-1,TGCGCCAGCAGCCAAGAAGGACAGCCTTCCTACGAGCAGTACTTC,CASSQEGQPSYEQYF
TRBJ1-4,TRBD1,-,TRBV6-5,TGTGCCAGCAAGGGGGCCTCTACAACTAATGAAAAACTGTTTTTT,CASKGASTTNEKLFF
TRBJ2-3,TRBD2,-,TRBV19,TGTGCCAGTAGGGCGGGGGGGTCAGCCACAGATACGCAGTATTTT,CASRAGGSATDTQYF
TRBJ2-2,-,-,TRBV5-6,TGTGCCAGCAGCTTGCGACTCAACACCGGGGAGCTGTTTTTT,CASSLRLNTGELFF
TRBJ2-7,-,once,TRBV18,TGTGCCAGCTCACCTCAGTCACAGGGACCCTACGAGCAGTACTTC,CASSPQSQGPYEQYF
TRBJ2-2,-,-,TRBV10-1,TGCGCCAGCAGTGTCGGGACTCTAAGCGGGGAGCTGTTTTTT,CASSVGTLSGELFF